Following are 19 T cell receptor beta chains from one sample sequenced in a study of T cell responses to AZD1222 COVID-19 vaccine. Libraries were prepared by immunoSEQ multiplex PCR; TCRdb keeps only in-frame clonotypes and omits some of them. This table has 90,000 to 120,000 clones, over 80% appearing once. This specimen was peripheral blood, taken 28 days after the second AZD1222 dose. These receptors were collected from an adult who received the AZD1222 COVID-19 vaccine.

The chain employs TRBV30 and TRBJ1-4; D gene uncertain. The CDR3 sequence is 14 residues long. From germline, CDR1 is GTSNPN and CDR2 SVGIG (reference sequence). V gave up 0 bases and J gave up 5 bases, with 10 bases separating them. CDR3 DNA sequence: TGTGCCTGGAGTGTTGGGTGGTTAAATGAAAAACTGTTTTTT. Residues: CAWSVGWLNEKLFF. Filled out from reference TRBV30 and TRBJ1-4, the complete variable domain reads SQTIHQWPATLVQPVGSPLSLECTVEGTSNPNLYWYRQAAGRGLQLLFYSVGIGQISSEVPQNLSASRPQDRQFILSSKKLLLSDSGFYLCAWSVGWLNEKLFFGSGTQLSVL.

The chain employs TRBV11-2 and TRBJ2-1, with a possible D match to TRBD1 (5 bases). Germline loops: CDR1 SGHAT, CDR2 FQNNGV. CDR3 length equals 15 residues. With 2 bases removed from V and 7 bases from J, the gap between germline ends came to 15 bases. CDR3 coding DNA: TGTGCCAGCAGCTTAAATCTGGCAGGGATGAATGAGCAGTTCTTC. Protein product: CASSLNLAGMNEQFF.

The chain recombines TRBV6-6 with TRBJ1-5, with 7 bases that match TRBD1. CDR1 is MNHNY and CDR2 is SVGAGI in the germline V gene (reference sequence). J was trimmed by 2 bases and V by 11 bases; bases with no gene match: 6. This CDR3 has 13 amino acids. The CDR3 reads CACQGGGNQPQHF. CDR3 nucleotide sequence: TGTGCCTGCCAGGGGGGCGGCAATCAGCCCCAGCATTTT.

CDR3 sequence (DNA): TGTGCCATCAGTGAGTCGAGGCAGGGGACCTACGAGCAGTACTTC. This encodes CAISESRQGTYEQYF. The J gene is TRBJ2-7, the V gene TRBV10-3, with a possible D match to TRBD1 (6 bases). The V end lost 0 bases, the J end lost 2 bases, and 11 bases lay between the germline ends. The CDR3 totals 15 residues. Germline V gene sequence: CDR1 ENHRY, CDR2 SYGVKD.

As DNA, the CDR3 is TGTGCCAGCAGCATTACAGTTTTGGCCTATGGCTACACCTTC. It codes for CASSITVLAYGYTF. The chain combines TRBV6-5 with TRBJ1-2; D gene ambiguous. The CDR3 loop spans 14 amino acids. Deletions cut 6 bases from V and 4 bases from J, with 15 bases between. Germline-derived CDR1 and CDR2 are MNHEY and SVGAGI.

This chain uses TRBV29-1 with TRBJ1-1; D gene unclear. The CDR3 has 10 amino acids. Germline V gene sequence: CDR1 SQVTM, CDR2 ANQGSEA. The CDR3 loop is CKAFSTEAFF. The CDR3 region has the DNA TGCAAGGCTTTTTCCACTGAAGCTTTCTTT.

The genes are TRBV19 and TRBJ1-2, with 7 nucleotides matching TRBD1. Losses at the gene ends were 5 bases for V and 4 bases for J; bases not matched to a gene: 16. The CDR3 consists of 17 residues. In germline, CDR1 is LNHDA, CDR2 SQIVND (reference sequence). The CDR3 spells CASSQTKLQGLSYGYTF. DNA of the CDR3: TGTGCCAGTAGTCAAACCAAACTACAGGGGCTCTCCTATGGCTACACCTTC.

In the case of this clone: At one end, the junction sequence differs from germline, possibly due to a read error. The chain carries TRBV5-4 and TRBJ2-5; D uncertain. This CDR3 contains 14 residues. Germline CDR1 and CDR2: SGHNT and YYREEE (reference sequence). The CDR3 sequence: CASSSGPPQGTQYF. CDR3 in DNA: TGTGCCAGCAGCTCCGGCCCCCCCCAAGGGACCCAGTACTTC.

This chain uses TRBV5-1 with TRBJ2-7; tentatively, D is TRBD1 (6 bases). Germline V lookup: CDR1 SGHRS, CDR2 YFSETQ. V was pared by 0 bases and J by 1 base, with 11 bases between. The CDR3 consists of 15 residues. The CDR3 sequence: CASSLGVGGSYEQYF. CDR3 in DNA: TGCGCCAGCAGCTTGGGGGTAGGGGGATCCTACGAGCAGTACTTC.

The chain is built from TRBV6-6 and TRBJ2-3; D uncertain. This CDR3 contains 16 residues. Germline loops: CDR1 MNHNY, CDR2 SVGAGI (reference sequence). Trimming took off 0 bases at V and 4 bases at J, with 14 bases between the two ends. CDR3 bases: TGTGCCAGCAGTTACTCGATGTCCAAGGGCGCAGATACGCAGTATTTT. Residues: CASSYSMSKGADTQYF.

This clone showed up just a few times. The V and J genes are TRBV16 and TRBJ2-5; D remains unclear. The CDR3 consists of 11 residues. Trimming stripped 2 bases from V and 2 bases from J, with 0 bases between. Germline values: CDR1 KGHSY, CDR2 FQNENV. The CDR3 here is CASSQQETQYF. The CDR3 bases are TGTGCCAGCAGCCAACAAGAGACCCAGTACTTC.

The rearrangement joins TRBV28 to TRBJ1-2; the D gene is possibly TRBD1 (5 bases). CDR1 is MDHEN and CDR2 is SYDVKM in the germline V gene. V was shortened by 2 bases and J by 7 bases, with 11 bases between the two germline ends. CDR3 length: 13 amino acids. The CDR3 loop is CASSLRLGGGYTF. CDR3 DNA sequence: TGTGCCAGCAGTTTAAGGTTGGGGGGTGGCTACACCTTC.

The CDR3 region is CASSLSGPYSNQPQHF. Here the CDR3 DNA reads TGCGCCAGCAGCTTGTCAGGGCCTTATAGCAATCAGCCCCAGCATTTT. This chain connects TRBV5-1 to TRBJ1-5; possibly TRBD1 for D (5 bases). Trimming removed 1 base at V and 0 bases at J, with 11 bases between. The CDR3 length is 16 residues. Germline-derived CDR1 and CDR2 are SGHRS and YFSETQ.

This clone has just one count. The chain joins TRBV28 to TRBJ1-2; D not certain. CDR1 is MDHEN and CDR2 is SYDVKM in the germline V gene. This CDR3 is built from 11 residues. The ends were cut back, 5 bases at V and 0 bases at J, with 1 base in the middle. CDR3 nucleotides: TGTGCCAGCAGTACTAACTATGGCTACACCTTC. Its protein is CASSTNYGYTF.

This clone has just one count. V is TRBV5-6 and J is TRBJ1-5; no clear D gene. Germline-derived CDR1 and CDR2 are SGHDT and YYEEEE. The CDR3 contains 16 residues. Trimming pared 2 bases from V and 0 bases from J, leaving 12 bases between. This CDR3 reads CASSFGRGTSNQPQHF. CDR3 DNA sequence: TGTGCCAGCAGCTTTGGTCGGGGAACTAGCAATCAGCCCCAGCATTTT.

This clone was observed a few times. The V call is TRBV27, the J call TRBJ2-5; TRBD2 might be the D (6 bases). This CDR3 is 16 amino acids long. Germline values: CDR1 MNHEY, CDR2 SMNVEV (reference sequence). V was cut by 6 bases and J by 4 bases, with 21 bases left in between. The CDR3 protein is CASSINSGGVRETQYF. The DNA for the CDR3 is TGTGCCAGCAGCATTAATAGCGGAGGGGTGAGAGAGACCCAGTACTTC.

The V call is TRBV6-6, the J call TRBJ1-5; the match to TRBD1 covers 8 bases. With 5 bases clipped from V and 7 bases from J, the junction kept 13 bases outside the gene matches. This CDR3 comprises 16 residues. Germline assignment: CDR1 MNHNY and CDR2 SVGAGI (reference sequence). In DNA, the CDR3 is TGTGCCAGCAGTCAAAACTCCAGGGGGCGGGGGCAGCCCCAGCATTTT. Protein sequence: CASSQNSRGRGQPQHF.

This clone showed up just once. This chain links TRBV5-4 with TRBJ1-6; D is undetermined. V lost 4 bases and J 0 bases, leaving 11 bases between the germline ends. The V gene's germline CDR1 is SGHNT and CDR2 YYREEE (reference sequence). The CDR3 consists of 16 residues. The CDR3 sequence: CASSQNKISYNSPLHF. CDR3 bases: TGTGCCAGCAGCCAAAACAAGATCTCCTATAATTCACCCCTCCACTTT.

The chain recombines TRBV6-5 with TRBJ2-3; D not resolved. Trimming shortened V by 2 bases and J by 4 bases, and 7 bases separated the two germline ends. The germline CDR1 and CDR2 sequences are MNHEY and SVGAGI. CDR3 length: 13 residues. CDR3 nucleotides: TGTGCCAGCAGTTACGGATCTCCAGATACGCAGTATTTT. This gives the protein CASSYGSPDTQYF.